This entry is about one T cell receptor beta chain. Its specificity is not known. This sample was included in a study of a mutant IDH1 vaccine in newly diagnosed glioma. Study-wide context: Vaccination was launched 4-6 weeks after radiotherapy alone, or with temozolomide cycles. In the visit schedule, V12 fell in week 35, while V13 fell in week 47.

Clones were read by immunoSEQ multiplex PCR, and TCRdb kept only the in-frame ones, dropping some. The sample yields about 66,000 clones, roughly four fifths seen once. Sample time point: week 35, safety follow-up. Vaccination comprised doses that each held 300 ug of mutant IDH1 20-mer peptide, plus topical imiquimod. V was clipped by 1 base and J by 14 bases; unmatched bases: 6. CDR1 LGHNA and CDR2 YNFKEQ come from the germline V gene. The CDR3 spans 13 residues. This receptor was taken from a man between 45 and 60 years old with glioma. The sample here was PBMCs, taken from a glioma patient whose treatment included an IDH1 peptide vaccine. This chain links TRBV4-2 with TRBJ2-5; TRBD1 agrees at 11 bases. CDR3 DNA: TGTGCCAGCAGCCAAGCCAGGGACAGGGGGACATACTTC. It yields the protein CASSQARDRGTYF.